The 10 T cell receptor beta chains below all came from one sample that was sequenced in a study of T cells in localized non-small cell lung cancer. Profiling relied on immunoSEQ multiplex PCR, and the TCRdb table lists in-frame clones only, not all of them. The sample records approximately 15,000 clones, approximately 89% being singletons. Sequenced here: peripheral blood, sampled before any cancer treatment. The source of these receptors is a female donor older than 55 with stage I squamous cell lung carcinoma.

The chain joins TRBV7-8 to TRBJ2-1; TRBD2 might be the D (5 bases). This CDR3 region has 15 residues. The V gene lost 1 base and the J gene lost 1 base, with 8 bases spanning the gap. The germline V gene encodes CDR1 SGHVS and CDR2 FQNEAQ. The CDR3 loop is CASSLGRGSYNEQFF. The DNA of the CDR3 is TGTGCCAGCAGCTTAGGCCGGGGATCCTACAATGAGCAGTTCTTC.

The chain combines TRBV4-1 with TRBJ2-7, with D uncertain. Germline V gene lookup returns CDR1 MGHRA and CDR2 YSYEKL. V shed 1 base and J shed 2 bases, with 9 bases lying between them. This CDR3 comprises 14 residues. The CDR3 DNA follows: TGCGCCAGCAGCCAAGGGGGAATCCCCTACGAGCAGTACTTC. Protein sequence: CASSQGGIPYEQYF.

This rearrangement joins TRBV19 to TRBJ2-3; no firm D call. Germline V lookup: CDR1 LNHDA, CDR2 SQIVND (reference sequence). The CDR3 runs 14 residues. V was cut by 3 bases and J by 2 bases, with 9 bases left in between. The CDR3 here is CASSIQTNTDTQYF. The CDR3 DNA reads TGTGCCAGTAGTATCCAAACGAACACAGATACGCAGTATTTT.

V is TRBV29-1 and J is TRBJ1-2; D gene unclear. The CDR3 length is 13 residues. The germline V and J ends were trimmed by 3 bases and 4 bases, with 12 bases remaining between them. Germline V gene sequence: CDR1 SQVTM, CDR2 ANQGSEA. The CDR3 nucleotides read TGCAGCGTTGACACCGCGGCTAGCTATGGCTACACCTTC. This sequence encodes CSVDTAASYGYTF.

This chain uses TRBV2 with TRBJ2-7; D perhaps matches TRBD2 (6 bases). The V end was cut by 8 bases, the J end by 3 bases, with 20 bases between. Germline V gives CDR1 SNHLY, CDR2 FYNNEI. The CDR3 length is 15 residues. CDR3 protein: CASDSTGSAGYEQYF. CDR3 in DNA: TGTGCCAGCGACTCGACGGGATCAGCGGGCTACGAGCAGTACTTC.

V and J are TRBV19 and TRBJ2-7, with 11 nucleotides matching TRBD2. J was trimmed by 6 bases and V by 5 bases; bases with no gene match: 12. This CDR3 spans 16 amino acids. Germline CDR1 and CDR2: LNHDA and SQIVND (reference sequence). The chain's CDR3 is CASSPKRSGRDLEQYF. The CDR3, as DNA: TGTGCCAGTAGTCCGAAACGTAGCGGGAGGGACCTCGAGCAGTACTTC.

The CDR3 DNA is TGTGCCAGCAGCGTAGAATCCTCGACAGGGCGAGGCGAAAAACTGTTTTTT. Its protein product is CASSVESSTGRGEKLFF. The chain joins TRBV9 to TRBJ1-4; 7 positions match TRBD1. This CDR3 comprises 17 residues. Germline V lookup: CDR1 SGDLS, CDR2 YYNGEE. With 0 bases clipped from V and 8 bases from J, the junction kept 13 bases outside the gene matches.

The chain combines TRBV10-3 with TRBJ2-2, with 9 bases that match TRBD2. The J segment lost 3 bases and the V segment lost 8 bases, leaving 7 bases of the junction unmatched. Per the germline V gene, CDR1 is ENHRY and CDR2 is SYGVKD. The CDR3 loop spans 15 amino acids. The CDR3 DNA follows: TGTGCCATCGGTTCTAGCGGGGCCCACACCGGGGAGCTGTTTTTT. It is translated as CAIGSSGAHTGELFF.

The rearrangement links TRBV14 to TRBJ2-5; no reliable D call. This CDR3 comprises 14 residues. Germline assignment: CDR1 SGHDN and CDR2 FVKESK. The V end was cut by 0 bases, the J end by 2 bases, with 7 bases between. DNA for the CDR3: TGTGCCAGCAGCCAAGATTTGGGGCAAGAGACCCAGTACTTC. Translating it yields CASSQDLGQETQYF.

The CDR3 loop is CASGPDVSYEQYF. CDR3 nucleotides: TGTGCTAGTGGGCCGGACGTCTCCTACGAGCAGTACTTC. V and J are TRBV12-5 and TRBJ2-7, with D unclear. Between the trimmed V and J ends, which lost 6 bases and 0 bases, there was a span of 9 bases. This CDR3 spans 13 amino acids. Germline loops: CDR1 LGHNT, CDR2 FRNRAP.